The rows below give T cell receptor beta chains drawn from one sample of a study of radiation and T cells in renal cell carcinoma. Assay used: immunoSEQ multiplex PCR; TCRdb lists only in-frame clones, some missing. The sample contains about 90,000 clones, over 80% of which appear only once. The specimen comprised blood, sampled from a patient whose treatment included radiotherapy and nephrectomy. The receptors derive from a man in his fifties with renal cell carcinoma. Both conserved end residues are part of each CDR3. D genes are given only for firm matches. Only some rows state a clone size, as once, few, many or a class for expanded clones.

abundance	v_gene	j_gene	d_gene	CDR3nt	CDR3aa
few	TRBV15	TRBJ2-3	TRBD2	TGTGCCACCTATATCGGGGGGGCGGCAGATACGCAGTATTTT	CATYIGGAADTQYF
.	TRBV2	TRBJ1-3	.	TGTGCCAGCGGACAGAAAGGAAACACCATATATTTT	CASGQKGNTIYF
.	TRBV5-1	TRBJ1-1	TRBD1	TGCGCCAGCAGCTTTATCGGGACAGGGGGTCGAGGCACTGAAGCTTTCTTT	CASSFIGTGGRGTEAFF
.	TRBV5-8	TRBJ2-3	.	TGTGCCAGCAGTCCTAGGGGGAGGGGCACAGATACGCAGTATTTT	CASSPRGRGTDTQYF
.	TRBV5-6	TRBJ1-4	.	TGTGCCAGCTCCGTCTGGGGCAGGGTTAGTGAAAAACTGTTTTTT	CASSVWGRVSEKLFF
.	TRBV18	TRBJ2-3	TRBD1	TGTGCCAGCTCGCCCCTCGCAGGGGGTACAGATACGCAGTATTTT	CASSPLAGGTDTQYF
.	TRBV18	TRBJ2-1	TRBD1	TGTGCCACCACGGGACAGGGCGTTCCCAATGAGCAGTTCTTC	CATTGQGVPNEQFF
.	TRBV11-3	TRBJ2-1	TRBD2	TGTGCCAGCAGCCTTGAGACTAGCGGATACAATGAGCAGTTCTTC	CASSLETSGYNEQFF
.	TRBV29-1	TRBJ1-1	.	TGCAGCGTGGACAGCCTGAACACTGAAGCTTTCTTT	CSVDSLNTEAFF
.	TRBV21-1	TRBJ1-1	.	TGTGCCAGCAGGCTGGGGTTAGCTACACATCGCACTGAAGCTTTCTTT	CASRLGLATHRTEAFF
.	TRBV2	TRBJ2-2	.	TGTGCCAGCATGGAGGGGGTATACGGGGAGCTGTTTTTT	CASMEGVYGELFF
.	TRBV4-2	TRBJ1-4	.	TGTGCCAGCAGCCTGGGATCCCGCGACGAAAAACTGTTTTTT	CASSLGSRDEKLFF
.	TRBV7-9	TRBJ1-3	.	TGTGCCAGCAGCTTAGCGGTCATGCGGGGTTTTGGAAACACCATATATTTT	CASSLAVMRGFGNTIYF
.	TRBV6-1	TRBJ1-5	.	TGTGCCAGCAGTGAACAGTACAATCAGCCCCAGCATTTT	CASSEQYNQPQHF
few	TRBV29-1	TRBJ1-4	.	TGCAGCGCGACGGAGACAACTAATGAAAAACTGTTTTTT	CSATETTNEKLFF
.	TRBV10-3	TRBJ2-5	TRBD2	TGTGCCATCAGTGATAGCGGGAGGAGGGAGACCCAGTACTTC	CAISDSGRRETQYF
few	TRBV19	TRBJ1-6	.	TGTGCCAGCCAGAGCAAGGGGAGGTTGGATTCACCCCTCCACTTT	CASQSKGRLDSPLHF
.	TRBV4-2	TRBJ1-1	TRBD1	TGTGCCAGCAGCCAAGGACAGGGTGACACTGAAGCTTTCTTT	CASSQGQGDTEAFF
.	TRBV7-8	TRBJ2-7	TRBD2	TGTGCCAGCAGCTTATTTCGGACTAGCGGGCCAGACGAGCAGTACTTC	CASSLFRTSGPDEQYF
.	TRBV7-9	TRBJ1-1	.	TGTGCCAGCAGCTTAGAGTACAGGAACACTGAAGCTTTCTTT	CASSLEYRNTEAFF
.	TRBV4-2	TRBJ1-4	.	TGTGCCAGCAGCCAAGAGGACACTCTAGGGGAAAAACTGTTTTTT	CASSQEDTLGEKLFF
.	TRBV5-1	TRBJ2-3	TRBD2	TGCGCCAGCAGCTTGGCGTCGTCTAGCGGGAGGGCCGGGGCAGATACGCAGTATTTT	CASSLASSSGRAGADTQYF
once	TRBV5-1	TRBJ2-2	.	TGCGCCAGCAGCTTGGCCTCCCTAGCCGCCGGGGAGCTGTTTTTT	CASSLASLAAGELFF
once	TRBV5-1	TRBJ2-5	.	TGCGCCAGCAGCTTGGTTATCCAAGAGACCCAGTACTTC	CASSLVIQETQYF
.	TRBV5-5	TRBJ2-4	.	TGTGCCAGCAGTGTAGTTAACCAACCAAAAACGGGGACTCAACAGTACTTC	CASSVVNQPKTGTQQYF
.	TRBV29-1	TRBJ1-2	.	TGCAGCGCGGACAGATCTAACTATGGCTACACCTTC	CSADRSNYGYTF
.	TRBV7-2	TRBJ2-2	.	TGTGCCAGCAGCCACCGCGGAAGTTTGAACACCGGGGAGCTGTTTTTT	CASSHRGSLNTGELFF
.	TRBV11-2	TRBJ2-2	.	TGTGCCAGCAGCGTGTTCCAGGGGACCGGCACCGGGGAGCTGTTTTTT	CASSVFQGTGTGELFF
once	TRBV30	TRBJ1-2	.	TGTGCCTGGAGATCTGGAGGGGGAGATTGGGGCTACACCTTC	CAWRSGGGDWGYTF
.	TRBV7-8	TRBJ2-2	TRBD2	TGTGCCAGCAGCCTACTAGCGGGAAGGAACACCGGGGAGCTGTTTTTT	CASSLLAGRNTGELFF
.	TRBV19	TRBJ1-3	.	TGTGCCAGTAATGGAGGGGATGGAAACACCATATATTTT	CASNGGDGNTIYF
.	TRBV4-1	TRBJ2-7	.	TGCGCCAGCGCCGGACACCCAAACACCTACGAGCAGTACTTC	CASAGHPNTYEQYF
.	TRBV19	TRBJ1-1	TRBD1	TGTGCCAGTAGAATTACAGGGGTGAACACTGAAGCTTTCTTT	CASRITGVNTEAFF
.	TRBV6-1	TRBJ2-7	TRBD1	TGTGCCAGCAGCCGCCCCGGGACAGGGGGCCACGAGCAGTACTTC	CASSRPGTGGHEQYF
.	TRBV7-9	TRBJ1-4	.	TGTGCCAGCAGCTTAGGAGATCGGAAACTGTTTTTT	CASSLGDRKLFF
.	TRBV30	TRBJ2-7	.	TGTGCCTGGAGTGTATTCAACGATAGCGAGCAGTACTTC	CAWSVFNDSEQYF
.	TRBV7-9	TRBJ2-4	TRBD1	TGTGCCAGCAGCGGGACAGGGATTAGGGCCAAAAACATTCAGTACTTC	CASSGTGIRAKNIQYF
.	TRBV5-1	TRBJ1-4	.	TGCGCCAGCAGCCGGGGAGGGGATGGGGAAAAACTGTTTTTT	CASSRGGDGEKLFF
.	TRBV2	TRBJ1-1	.	TGTGCCAGCAGTGTACAGACGTTAACTGAAGCTTTCTTT	CASSVQTLTEAFF
.	TRBV4-3	TRBJ2-1	TRBD2	TGCGCCAGCAGCCAGGGCCTGGGACTAGCGGGGGGAAAATACAATGAGCAGTTCTTC	CASSQGLGLAGGKYNEQFF
.	TRBV10-2	TRBJ1-5	TRBD1	TGCGCCAGCAGTGATGCCTCGGGACAGAACTGGGGCAATCAGCCCCAGCATTTT	CASSDASGQNWGNQPQHF
.	TRBV5-1	TRBJ2-7	TRBD2	TGCGCCAGCAGCCAATCGACTAGCGGGAGCTCAGGGGAGCAGTACTTC	CASSQSTSGSSGEQYF
.	TRBV5-1	TRBJ2-1	.	TGCGCCAGCAGCTTTGTCCCGGGACTCCAGAATGAGCAGTTCTTC	CASSFVPGLQNEQFF
few	TRBV2	TRBJ2-7	.	TGTGCCAGCAGTGAGGTTGGAGGCTCCTACGAGCAGTACTTC	CASSEVGGSYEQYF
.	TRBV19	TRBJ2-7	.	TGTGCCAGTAGTAGCCGGCGGGCGCCCTTTTTGGGGGAGCAGTACTTC	CASSSRRAPFLGEQYF
.	TRBV2	TRBJ1-4	TRBD1	TGTGCCACCAGTCCGGGGGACAGGGTGGAAAAACTGTTTTTT	CATSPGDRVEKLFF
.	TRBV27	TRBJ1-1	.	TGTGCCAGCAGAACCGGGGTTCGGACTGAAGCTTTCTTT	CASRTGVRTEAFF
.	TRBV25-1	TRBJ2-7	TRBD2	TGTGCCAGCAGTGATAGCGGGGGCGCCTTCTACGAGCAGTACTTC	CASSDSGGAFYEQYF